This passage covers 32 T cell receptor beta chains from one sample sequenced in a study of shared clonotypes between healthy human individuals. Sequenced by immunoSEQ multiplex PCR; TCRdb stores in-frame clones only, minus some. Here the sample spans around 990,000 clones, approximately 75% being singletons. The sample was memory CD4+ T cells from PBMCs. Subset indicated: CD45RA-negative fraction. The origin of the receptors is a man in his late teens or twenties in good health. Some clones in this sample may be carry-over from other donors' samples.

In the case of this clone: Other DNA sequences within the sample encode an identical CDR3. The CDR3 DNA sequence: TGTGCCTGGAGTCCTGGACTAGCCGAAGAGACCCAGTACTTC. It yields the protein CAWSPGLAEETQYF. The chain couples TRBV30 to TRBJ2-5; TRBD2 matches at 8 bases. Per germline, CDR1 GTSNPN and CDR2 SVGIG (reference sequence). This CDR3 comprises 14 residues. V lost 2 bases, J lost 3 bases, and 5 bases stayed unmatched.

This sequence joins TRBV30 and TRBJ2-2; TRBD2 aligns across 8 bases. V shed 4 bases and J 6 bases; nucleotides not matched to a gene: 7. The CDR3 sequence is 14 residues long. Germline CDR1 reads GTSNPN; CDR2 reads SVGIG (reference sequence). CDR3 nucleotide sequence: TGTGCCTGGACCCAAGGACTAGCCGCCGGGGAGCTGTTTTTT. Protein product: CAWTQGLAAGELFF.

The chain recombines TRBV19 with TRBJ1-1; perhaps TRBD1 as D (6 bases). CDR3 length: 17 amino acids. Trimming stripped 7 bases from V and 1 base from J, with 22 bases between. CDR1 is LNHDA and CDR2 is SQIVND in the germline V gene (reference sequence). The CDR3 DNA is TGTGCCAGTACCCCGAGGGGGTATGGTCGAGGGAACACTGAAGCTTTCTTT. It yields the protein CASTPRGYGRGNTEAFF.

The chain uses TRBV4-2 and TRBJ1-5, with unresolved D. V shed 8 bases and J shed 3 bases, with 11 bases lying between them. Germline loops: CDR1 LGHNA, CDR2 YNFKEQ. The CDR3 length is 13 residues. The CDR3 nucleotides read TGTGCCAGCGGGGTTGGGGTCAATCAGCCCCAGCATTTT. It translates to CASGVGVNQPQHF.

The chain joins TRBV6-6 to TRBJ1-3; D gene ambiguous. Germline CDR1 MNHNY, CDR2 SVGAGI (reference sequence). The V end was cut by 6 bases, the J end by 0 bases, with 9 bases between. The length of the CDR3 is 14 residues. The CDR3 coding sequence is TGTGCCAGCAGCCAACAATACTCTGGAAACACCATATATTTT. Translation gives CASSQQYSGNTIYF.

V and J are TRBV7-9 and TRBJ2-7; possibly TRBD1 for D (6 bases). This CDR3 is 14 amino acids long. V was trimmed by 5 bases and J by 3 bases, leaving 14 bases between them. Germline CDR1 and CDR2: SEHNR and FQNEAQ (reference sequence). The CDR3 DNA reads TGTGCCAGCAGCCTTTCGGGACATGGCTACGAGCAGTACTTC. This gives the protein CASSLSGHGYEQYF.

J is TRBJ2-7 and V is TRBV10-2; TRBD2 aligns across 8 bases. The germline V gene has CDR1 WSHSY and CDR2 SAAADI. V gave up 5 bases and J gave up 4 bases; unmatched junction bases: 7. The CDR3 runs 14 residues. The CDR3 here is CASSSGLAVYEQYF. In nucleotides, the CDR3 is TGCGCCAGCAGTAGCGGACTAGCAGTTTACGAGCAGTACTTC.

The J gene is TRBJ2-5, the V gene TRBV6-1; D is possibly TRBD1 or TRBD2 (6 bases each). This CDR3 region has 14 residues. Germline V lookup: CDR1 MNHNS, CDR2 SASEGT. The germline V and J ends were trimmed by 7 bases and 1 base, with 13 bases remaining between them. The CDR3, as DNA: TGTGCCAGCACGTCGGGGGCCCTCCAAGAGACCCAGTACTTC. Translating it yields CASTSGALQETQYF.

The V call is TRBV18, the J call TRBJ2-5; D unresolved. V lost 5 bases to trimming and J lost 0 bases, with 4 bases between them. Germline V gene sequence: CDR1 KGHSH, CDR2 LQKENI. The CDR3 contains 12 residues. CDR3 loop: CASSWDQETQYF. The CDR3 bases are TGTGCCAGCTCATGGGACCAAGAGACCCAGTACTTC.

In its sample, this clone was seen many times. Other DNA sequences within the sample encode an identical CDR3. The chain has TRBV27 and TRBJ1-5; D remains ambiguous. The germline V gene encodes CDR1 MNHEY and CDR2 SMNVEV (reference sequence). V was cut by 6 bases and J by 0 bases, with 12 bases left in between. The CDR3 is 15 amino acids. The CDR3 here is CASRPRVNSNQPQHF. CDR3 coding DNA: TGTGCCAGCAGACCGAGGGTAAATAGCAATCAGCCCCAGCATTTT.

This clone was counted a few times. This chain links TRBV4-1 with TRBJ2-2; 10 positions match TRBD1. V lost 0 bases to trimming and J lost 4 bases; unmatched junction nucleotides: 8. CDR1 and CDR2 (germline): MGHRA, YSYEKL. CDR3 length: 18 amino acids. CDR3 nucleotides: TGCGCCAGCAGCCAAGAACCGGGGACAGGGGATGGCACCGGGGAGCTGTTTTTT. This translates into CASSQEPGTGDGTGELFF.

Only one count was recorded for this clone. The chain is built from TRBV7-9 and TRBJ2-3; D is undetermined. The CDR3 length is 12 residues. V lost 5 bases, J lost 6 bases, and 9 bases lay in between. Looked up from germline, CDR1 is SEHNR and CDR2 is FQNEAQ (reference sequence). The DNA for the CDR3 is TGTGCCAGCAGCACAAGTGGTGATACGCAGTATTTT. As protein: CASSTSGDTQYF.

This clone was counted once. The V gene is TRBV7-6, the J gene TRBJ2-7; possible D gene TRBD1, 6 bases. CDR3 size: 14 residues. Germline V gene sequence: CDR1 SGHVS, CDR2 FNYEAQ. The V end was cut by 3 bases, the J end by 1 base, with 10 bases between. The CDR3 loop reads CASSFGQGSYEQYF. CDR3 nucleotide sequence: TGTGCCAGCAGCTTTGGGCAGGGGTCCTACGAGCAGTACTTC.

The chain recombines TRBV28 with TRBJ2-7, with TRBD1 matching 8 bases. Trimming took 6 bases from V and 6 from J; bases not matched to a gene: 10. Germline CDR1 is MDHEN and CDR2 is SYDVKM. The CDR3 loop spans 14 amino acids. CDR3 DNA sequence: TGTGCCAGCAGCCGGCGGGACAGGTCGGGCGAGCAGTACTTC. Translated, it gives CASSRRDRSGEQYF. Full variable domain (outside the CDR3, taken from reference TRBV28 and TRBJ2-7): DVKVTQSSRYLVKRTGEKVFLECVQDMDHENMFWYRQDPGLGLRLIYFSYDVKMKEKGDIPEGYSVSREKKERFSLILESASTNQTSMYLCASSRRDRSGEQYFGPGTRLTVT.

On this clone: A far larger clone is a single base away, which makes a read error likely. The CDR3 does not close with the conserved phenylalanine or tryptophan, likely indicating a read error. CDR3 coding DNA: TGCGCCAGCAGCCAATTTGCGGGGCCCTACGAGCAGTACCTC. Its translation is CASSQFAGPYEQYL. This chain uses TRBV4-1 with TRBJ2-7; TRBD2 is a possible D gene (6 bases). The germline V and J ends were trimmed by 2 bases and 2 bases, with 10 bases remaining between them. CDR3 length: 14 amino acids. In germline, CDR1 is MGHRA, CDR2 YSYEKL.

This rearrangement joins TRBV7-8 to TRBJ2-7; D possibly corresponds to TRBD1 (6 bases). The length of the CDR3 is 15 residues. Trimming stripped 0 bases from V and 5 bases from J, with 14 bases between. Germline CDR1 is SGHVS and CDR2 is FQNEAQ. This chain's CDR3 is CASSLALTGQNEQYF. CDR3 in DNA: TGTGCCAGCAGCTTAGCGCTAACAGGGCAGAACGAGCAGTACTTC.

The chain is built from TRBV2 and TRBJ2-4; D unclear. Germline CDR1 reads SNHLY; CDR2 reads FYNNEI. Deletions cut 2 bases from V and 0 bases from J, with 11 bases between. The CDR3 totals 16 residues. The CDR3 DNA follows: TGTGCCAGCAGTGAACGCCAGGCCCTAGCCAAAAACATTCAGTACTTC. As protein: CASSERQALAKNIQYF.

This clone was detected once. The CDR3 region is CASSLMQGATNEKLFF. Here the CDR3 DNA reads TGTGCCAGCAGTTTAATGCAGGGTGCAACTAATGAAAAACTGTTTTTT. V usage is TRBV27 and J usage is TRBJ1-4; perhaps TRBD1 as D (5 bases). Germline V gene data show CDR1 as MNHEY and CDR2 as SMNVEV (reference sequence). The V gene lost 2 bases and the J gene lost 0 bases, with 10 bases spanning the gap. There are 16 residues in the CDR3.

This chain links TRBV29-1 with TRBJ1-5, with D possibly being TRBD1 (5 bases). CDR3 length equals 13 residues. The V gene lost 1 base and the J gene lost 7 bases, with 11 bases spanning the gap. Germline V gene sequence: CDR1 SQVTM, CDR2 ANQGSEA. The CDR3 spells CSVEGSQGQPQHF. Written as DNA, the CDR3 is TGCAGCGTTGAAGGGAGTCAGGGCCAGCCCCAGCATTTT. Combining the CDR3 with reference TRBV29-1 and TRBJ1-5 gives the whole variable domain SAVISQKPSRDICQRGTSLTIQCQVDSQVTMMFWYRQQPGQSLTLIATANQGSEATYESGFVIDKFPISRPNLTFSTLTVSNMSPEDSSIYLCSVEGSQGQPQHFGDGTRLSIL.

The CDR3 reads CASSRTPSTDTQYF. DNA of the CDR3: TGTGCCAGCAGCCGGACTCCTAGCACAGATACGCAGTATTTT. The chain has TRBV5-4 and TRBJ2-3, with a tentative D call TRBD2 (5 bases). CDR1 is SGHNT and CDR2 is YYREEE in the germline V gene (reference sequence). This CDR3 has 14 amino acids. V gave up 4 bases and J gave up 0 bases, with 9 bases separating them.

The chain couples TRBV5-1 to TRBJ2-7; TRBD1 aligns across 8 bases. The CDR3 covers 13 residues. The V segment lost 1 base and the J segment 6 bases; nucleotides outside the gene matches: 3. The V gene's germline CDR1 is SGHRS and CDR2 YFSETQ. CDR3 sequence: CASSLQTGGEQYF. The CDR3 coding sequence is TGCGCCAGCAGCTTGCAAACAGGGGGCGAGCAGTACTTC.

This sequence joins TRBV6-5 and TRBJ2-3; TRBD2 matches at 9 bases. Germline CDR1 MNHEY, CDR2 SVGAGI. J was trimmed by 5 bases and V by 8 bases; bases with no gene match: 11. The CDR3 loop spans 15 amino acids. This CDR3 is CASQAGGHPQDTQYF. CDR3 sequence (DNA): TGTGCCAGCCAAGCGGGAGGTCATCCCCAAGATACGCAGTATTTT.

In its sample, this clone was seen a few times. This chain connects TRBV5-8 to TRBJ1-1, with D perhaps TRBD1 (5 bases). Between the trimmed V and J ends, which lost 4 bases and 6 bases, there was a span of 16 bases. The CDR3 consists of 14 residues. Per the germline V gene, CDR1 is SGHTS and CDR2 is YDEGEE. CDR3 residues: CASSLPGAGSEAFF. Written as DNA, the CDR3 is TGTGCCAGCAGCCTCCCCGGGGCAGGCTCTGAAGCTTTCTTT.

V usage is TRBV6-6 and J usage is TRBJ2-6, with D unclear. CDR3 length: 16 residues. Germline assignment: CDR1 MNHNY and CDR2 SVGAGI (reference sequence). With 3 bases removed from V and 0 bases from J, the gap between germline ends came to 9 bases. DNA of the CDR3: TGTGCCAGCAGTTATTGGGGAAGCTCTGGGGCCAACGTCCTGACTTTC. It encodes CASSYWGSSGANVLTF.

J is TRBJ2-7 and V is TRBV30; 9 bases align to TRBD1. Germline CDR1 GTSNPN, CDR2 SVGIG (reference sequence). V shed 3 bases and J 2 bases; nucleotides not matched to a gene: 8. The CDR3 is 15 residues long. The chain's CDR3 is CAWSLIGQGTYEQYF. CDR3 DNA sequence: TGTGCCTGGAGCCTTATAGGACAGGGGACCTACGAGCAGTACTTC. Full variable domain (remainder filled in from reference TRBV30 and TRBJ2-7): SQTIHQWPATLVQPVGSPLSLECTVEGTSNPNLYWYRQAAGRGLQLLFYSVGIGQISSEVPQNLSASRPQDRQFILSSKKLLLSDSGFYLCAWSLIGQGTYEQYFGPGTRLTVT.

This clone was observed a few times. The chain uses TRBV5-6 and TRBJ1-2, with a weak D call TRBD1 (6 bases). CDR1 is SGHDT and CDR2 is YYEEEE in the germline V gene. The V end was cut by 1 base, the J end by 2 bases, with 9 bases between. This CDR3 contains 14 residues. The DNA for the CDR3 is TGTGCCAGCAGCTTGTGGACAGCCAACTATGGCTACACCTTC. The encoded protein is CASSLWTANYGYTF.

J is TRBJ2-7 and V is TRBV28; 7 nucleotides agree with TRBD1. The CDR3 totals 15 residues. CDR1 is MDHEN and CDR2 is SYDVKM in the germline V gene. Losses at the gene ends were 7 bases for V and 3 bases for J; bases not matched to a gene: 12. CDR3 residues: CASTESAGQDYEQYF. The CDR3 DNA sequence: TGTGCCAGCACAGAATCGGCCGGACAGGACTACGAGCAGTACTTC.

The chain links TRBV10-3 to TRBJ1-5; maybe TRBD1 (5 bases). The CDR3 is 16 amino acids. V was pared by 0 bases and J by 2 bases, with 11 bases between. CDR1 is ENHRY, CDR2 SYGVKD, per germline. The CDR3 reads CAISESKRGGNQPQHF. The CDR3 coding sequence is TGTGCCATCAGTGAGTCGAAACGGGGGGGCAATCAGCCCCAGCATTTT.

This clone was picked up one time. This chain joins TRBV6-5 and TRBJ1-2, with a weak D call TRBD1 (5 bases). Germline-derived CDR1 and CDR2 are MNHEY and SVGAGI. V was cut by 6 bases and J by 1 base, with 9 bases left in between. CDR3 length equals 13 residues. This chain's CDR3 is CASRDTFNYGYTF. The CDR3 nucleotides are TGTGCCAGCAGGGACACTTTTAACTATGGCTACACCTTC.

The chain recombines TRBV21-1 with TRBJ1-3. TRBV21-1 constitutes a pseudogene. The CDR3 extends over 15 amino acids. The CDR3 DNA is TGTGCCAGCAGCAAAGCGGGGGTGGGGAGAAACACCATATATTTT. Encoded protein: CASSKAGVGRNTIYF.

With respect to this clone: At the DNA level, this CDR3 is encoded by other sequences in the same sample as well. The V call is TRBV11-2, the J call TRBJ2-5; no reliable D call. V was cut by 5 bases and J by 5 bases, with 6 bases left in between. The CDR3 has 11 residues. Germline-derived CDR1 and CDR2 are SGHAT and FQNNGV. For the CDR3, the DNA is TGTGCCAGCAGCGCGCAGGAGACCCAGTACTTC. Its protein product is CASSAQETQYF.

J is TRBJ1-1 and V is TRBV5-1; TRBD1 is a possible D gene (5 bases). Trimming left V 1 base short and J 4 bases short, with 17 bases between. Germline CDR1 SGHRS, CDR2 YFSETQ. The CDR3 extends over 16 amino acids. This chain's CDR3 is CASSLYGGGTFTEAFF. CDR3 coding DNA: TGCGCCAGCAGCTTGTATGGGGGAGGGACCTTCACTGAAGCTTTCTTT.